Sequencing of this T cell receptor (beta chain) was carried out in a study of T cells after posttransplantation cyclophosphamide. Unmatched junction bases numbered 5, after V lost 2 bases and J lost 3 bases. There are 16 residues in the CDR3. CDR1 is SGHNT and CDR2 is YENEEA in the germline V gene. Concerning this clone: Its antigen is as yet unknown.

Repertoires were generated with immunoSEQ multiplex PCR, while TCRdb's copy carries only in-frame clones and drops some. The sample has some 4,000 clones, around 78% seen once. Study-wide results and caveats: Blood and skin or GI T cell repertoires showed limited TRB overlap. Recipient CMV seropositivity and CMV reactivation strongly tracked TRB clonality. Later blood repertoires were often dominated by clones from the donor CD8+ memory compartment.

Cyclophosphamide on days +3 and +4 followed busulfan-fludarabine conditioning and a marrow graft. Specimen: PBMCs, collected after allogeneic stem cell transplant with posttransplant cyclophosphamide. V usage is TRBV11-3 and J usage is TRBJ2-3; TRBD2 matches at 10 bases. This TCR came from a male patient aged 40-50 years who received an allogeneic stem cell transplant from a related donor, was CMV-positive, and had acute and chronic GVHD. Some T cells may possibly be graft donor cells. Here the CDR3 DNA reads TGTGCCAGCAGCTTACGAGCGGGAGGGGAGACAGATACGCAGTATTTT. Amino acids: CASSLRAGGETDTQYF.